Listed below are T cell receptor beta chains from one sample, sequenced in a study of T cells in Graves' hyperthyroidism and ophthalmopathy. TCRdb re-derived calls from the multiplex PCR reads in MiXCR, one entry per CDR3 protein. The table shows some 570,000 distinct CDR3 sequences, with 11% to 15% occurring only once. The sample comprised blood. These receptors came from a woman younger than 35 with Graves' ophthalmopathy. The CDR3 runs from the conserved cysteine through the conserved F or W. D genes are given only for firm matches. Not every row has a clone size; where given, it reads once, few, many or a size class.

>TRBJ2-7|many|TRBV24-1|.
TGTGCCACCAGTGACCCATCTGGCTACGAGCAGTACTTC
CATSDPSGYEQYF
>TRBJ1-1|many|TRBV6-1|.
TGTGCCAGCATAGCGAACACTGAAGCTTTCTTT
CASIANTEAFF
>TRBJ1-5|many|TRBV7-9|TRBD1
TGTGCCAGCAGCTTATGGCGACAGGGGAGAGATCAGCCCCAGCATTTT
CASSLWRQGRDQPQHF
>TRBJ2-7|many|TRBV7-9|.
TGTGCCAGCAGCTTAGTTGGGGGACAAGACTACGAGCAGTACTTC
CASSLVGGQDYEQYF
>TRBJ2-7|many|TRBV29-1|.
TGCAGCGTTGAAACCCGAGGGGCCTACTCCTACGAGCAGTACTTC
CSVETRGAYSYEQYF
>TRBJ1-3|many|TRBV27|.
TGTGCCAGCTCAATCGGGAATGGAAACACCATATATTTT
CASSIGNGNTIYF
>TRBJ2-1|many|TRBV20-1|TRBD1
TGCAGTGCTAGAGATGGGACAGCCGGTTACAATGAGCAGTTCTTC
CSARDGTAGYNEQFF
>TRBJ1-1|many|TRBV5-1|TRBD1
TGCGCCAGCAGCTTGGCCCGGGACAGGGGCACTGAAGCTTTCTTT
CASSLARDRGTEAFF
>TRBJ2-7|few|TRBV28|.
TGTGCCAGCAGTGCAGCTGACTACGAGCAGTACTTC
CASSAADYEQYF
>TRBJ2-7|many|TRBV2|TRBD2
TGTGCCAGCATGCGACTAGCGTTTTACCAGGGGCAGTACTTC
CASMRLAFYQGQYF
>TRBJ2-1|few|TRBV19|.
TGTGCCAGTAGTATAGGTCCCTACGGGTCAAGGGGGATTATCAATGAGCAGTTCTTC
CASSIGPYGSRGIINEQFF
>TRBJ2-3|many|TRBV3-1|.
TGTGCCAGCAGCCAAGATTGGGGTGTGGGCACAGATACGCAGTATTTT
CASSQDWGVGTDTQYF
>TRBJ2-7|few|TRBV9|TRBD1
TGTGCCAGCAGCCAAGCGACAGGGGGCGGGATTTACTCCTGCGAGCAGTACTTC
CASSQATGGGIYSCEQYF
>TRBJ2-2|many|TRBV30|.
TGTGCCTGGAGCCAGACAGTCAACGGGGAGCTGTTTTTT
CAWSQTVNGELFF
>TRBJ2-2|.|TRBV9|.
TGTGCCAGCAGCGAGGACAGTACACCGCGGGAGCTGTTTTTT
CASSEDSTPRELFF
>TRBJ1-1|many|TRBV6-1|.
TGTGCCAGCGGCGTGGGCACTGAAGCTTTCTTT
CASGVGTEAFF
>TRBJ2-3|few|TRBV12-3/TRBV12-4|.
TGTGCCAGCAGTTTTCTGAGCCCAGATACGCAGTATTTT
CASSFLSPDTQYF
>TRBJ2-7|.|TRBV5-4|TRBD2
TGTGCCAGCAGCTTGGGGACTAGCGGGAGGCAAAACCCCTACGAGCAGTACTTC
CASSLGTSGRQNPYEQYF
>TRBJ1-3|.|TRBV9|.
TGTGCCAGCAGCGTAGGCGGGATGTCGGGAAACACCATATATTTT
CASSVGGMSGNTIYF
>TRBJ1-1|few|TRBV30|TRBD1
TGTGCCTGGTTGGGATCCAGGGGGCGCCGAACTGAAGCTTTCTTT
CAWLGSRGRRTEAFF
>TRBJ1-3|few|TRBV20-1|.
TGCAGTGCTTCACTGAGCTCTGGAAACACCATATATTTT
CSASLSSGNTIYF
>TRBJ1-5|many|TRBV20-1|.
TGCAGTGCTAGTCAGGCGAGCAATCAGCCCCAGCATTTT
CSASQASNQPQHF
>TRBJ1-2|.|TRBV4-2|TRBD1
TGTGCCAGCAGTCTTTCCAAAGGGGGCGGCTACACCTTC
CASSLSKGGGYTF
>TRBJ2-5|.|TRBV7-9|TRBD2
TGTGCCAGCAGCTTAAATATGCCGGGACTAGGGTACTTC
CASSLNMPGLGYF
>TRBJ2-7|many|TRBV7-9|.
TGTGCCAGCAGCCAACAGGGTTGGGAGCAGTACTTC
CASSQQGWEQYF
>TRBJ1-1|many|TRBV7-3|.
TGTGCCAGCAGCTTAAGTCAGGGAGGGACTGAAGCTTTCTTT
CASSLSQGGTEAFF
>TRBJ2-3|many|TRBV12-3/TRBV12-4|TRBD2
TGTGCCAGCAGAGGTGGGACTAGCGGGTTACTGGATACGCAGTATTTT
CASRGGTSGLLDTQYF
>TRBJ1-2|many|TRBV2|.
TGTGCCAGCAGTGAAATGTCAGGGACCTTTGGCTACACCTTC
CASSEMSGTFGYTF
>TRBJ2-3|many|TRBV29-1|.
TGCAGCGCTACCTACGGGACTAGCACAGATACGCAGTATTTT
CSATYGTSTDTQYF
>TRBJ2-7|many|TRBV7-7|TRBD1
TGTGCTAGCAGCCACCGGGACAGACCCTACGAGCAGTACTTC
CASSHRDRPYEQYF
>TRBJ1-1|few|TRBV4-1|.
TGCGCCAGCAGCCAGTCCGGGACACCGAACACTGAAGCTTTCTTT
CASSQSGTPNTEAFF
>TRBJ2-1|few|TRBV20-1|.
TGCAGTGCTAGAATAAGCGGTAACTACAATGAGCAGTTCTTC
CSARISGNYNEQFF
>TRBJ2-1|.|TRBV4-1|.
TGCGCCAGCAGCAAAGCAGGGAACACCTACAATGAGCAGTTCTTC
CASSKAGNTYNEQFF
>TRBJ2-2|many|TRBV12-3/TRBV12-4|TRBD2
TGTGCCAGCAGCGACAATGTACTAGCGCCAACCGGGGAGCTGTTTTTT
CASSDNVLAPTGELFF
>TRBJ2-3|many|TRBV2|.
TGTGCCAGCAGGAGGTATACACCTGCGCAGTATTTT
CASRRYTPAQYF
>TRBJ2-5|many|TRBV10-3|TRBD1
TGTGCCATCAGGGGCCGGGACAGGGGAAACGAGACCCAGTACTTC
CAIRGRDRGNETQYF
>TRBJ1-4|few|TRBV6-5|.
TGTGCCAGCAGTTACGGCCAGGGACTAAAGGGGGAAAAACTGTTTTTT
CASSYGQGLKGEKLFF
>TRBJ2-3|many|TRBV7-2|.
TGTGCCAGCAGCTTAAGGGCAGGGGTTGGTACAGATACGCAGTATTTT
CASSLRAGVGTDTQYF
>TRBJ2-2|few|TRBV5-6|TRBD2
TGTGCCAGCAGCTTCCTCGGACGGGGGGGGCGGGAGCTGTTTTTT
CASSFLGRGGRELFF
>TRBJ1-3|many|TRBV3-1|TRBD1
TGTGCCAGCAGCCAGGGACAGGGGGCCTCTGGAAACACCATATATTTT
CASSQGQGASGNTIYF
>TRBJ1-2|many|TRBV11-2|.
TGTGCCAGCAGCTTAGATCTGGGGAGATCTAACTATGGCTACACCTTC
CASSLDLGRSNYGYTF
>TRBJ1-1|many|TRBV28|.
TGTGCCAGCAGTTTGGAGGAGCAGGGTGAAGCTTTCTTT
CASSLEEQGEAFF
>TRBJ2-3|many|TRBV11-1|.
TGTGCCAGCAGCCTACGACAGGCCACAGATACGCAGTATTTT
CASSLRQATDTQYF
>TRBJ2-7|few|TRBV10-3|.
TGTGCCTTACGGTCCTCAGGGGACACGGTCGAGCAGTACTTC
CALRSSGDTVEQYF
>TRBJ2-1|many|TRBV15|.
TGTGCCACCAGCAGAGATAAACGGGGACCCTACAATGAGCAGTTCTTC
CATSRDKRGPYNEQFF
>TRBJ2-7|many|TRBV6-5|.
TGTGCCAGCAGTTACTCGCCAATACAGGGCTACGAGCAGTACTTC
CASSYSPIQGYEQYF
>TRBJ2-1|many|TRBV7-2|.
TGTGCCAGCAGCCTTTATCTCGTCTTAGCGTCGGGAGAGCGAAATGAGCAGTTCTTC
CASSLYLVLASGERNEQFF
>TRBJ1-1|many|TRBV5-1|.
TGCGCCAGCAGGCGTCCCGGGACCCCGGAGGGCGAAGCTTTCTTT
CASRRPGTPEGEAFF
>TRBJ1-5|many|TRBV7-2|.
TGTGCCAGCAGCCAAATGAGGAGCAATCAGCCCCAGCATTTT
CASSQMRSNQPQHF
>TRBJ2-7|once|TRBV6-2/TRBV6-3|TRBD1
TGTGCCAGCCAATGGGACAGGGTGGAAGAGCAGTACTTC
CASQWDRVEEQYF
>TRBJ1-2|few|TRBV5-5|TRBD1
TGTGCCAGCAACCTAAGGGGACAGCGGGTCCAGGCCTATGGCTACACCTTC
CASNLRGQRVQAYGYTF
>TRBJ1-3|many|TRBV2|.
TGTGCCACCTTTATCGAACTAACGGGAAACACCATATATTTT
CATFIELTGNTIYF
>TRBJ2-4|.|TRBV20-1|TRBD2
TGCAGTGCTACCGAAACTAGCGGGAGTGGGAACATTCAGTACTTC
CSATETSGSGNIQYF
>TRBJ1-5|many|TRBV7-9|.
TGTGCCAGCAGCTTAGGTGCAAAGGGAGGGGGCAATCAGCCCCAGCATTTT
CASSLGAKGGGNQPQHF
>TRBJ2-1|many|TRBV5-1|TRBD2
TGCGCCAGCAGCTCGGGACTAGCGAATTACAATGAGCAGTTCTTC
CASSSGLANYNEQFF
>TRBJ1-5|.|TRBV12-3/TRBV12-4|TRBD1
TGTGCCAGCACCGCGGGACAGGGCGGGAATCAGCCCCAGCATTTT
CASTAGQGGNQPQHF
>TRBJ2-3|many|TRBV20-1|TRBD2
TGCAGTGCTATCTCCAGCGGGAGGCCCCAGGGGGATACGCAGTATTTT
CSAISSGRPQGDTQYF
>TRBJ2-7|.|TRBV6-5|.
TGTGCCAGCAGTTACTCGACGCAGGTTGAACAGTACTTC
CASSYSTQVEQYF
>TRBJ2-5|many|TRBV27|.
TGTGCCAGCAGTTTCCGGGCCCCGGAGACCCAGTACTTC
CASSFRAPETQYF